The T cell receptor beta chain under discussion was sequenced for a study of memory CD4+ T cells and cytomegalovirus serostatus. General observations from the study: Suggested: most of the CMV-linked TCR signature lies in CD4+ memory cells.

In the case of this clone: The target antigen is unknown.

Single viable CD3+CD4+CD8-CD45RO+ cells were sorted as the memory CD4+ T cells. Positive selection with CD4 microbeads enriched total CD4+ T cells. Some clones are missing from TCRdb's copy, which holds only in-frame ones; the method was immunoSEQ multiplex PCR. The sample comprises over 50,000 clones, around 78% of which are singletons, and roughly 1.7% rests with the top ten. The germline CDR1 and CDR2 sequences are SGHVS and FNYEAQ. After removal of 1 base from V and 2 bases from J, the junction contained 4 bases not matched to a gene. The CDR3 length is 16 residues. This receptor was obtained from an adult in good health and CMV-seronegative. Sequenced input: memory CD4+ T cells from blood. The chain combines TRBV7-6 with TRBJ2-5, with TRBD2 matching 10 bases. The CDR3 region is CASSLELAGAQETQYF. The CDR3 region has the DNA TGTGCCAGCAGCTTAGAGCTAGCGGGGGCACAAGAGACCCAGTACTTC.